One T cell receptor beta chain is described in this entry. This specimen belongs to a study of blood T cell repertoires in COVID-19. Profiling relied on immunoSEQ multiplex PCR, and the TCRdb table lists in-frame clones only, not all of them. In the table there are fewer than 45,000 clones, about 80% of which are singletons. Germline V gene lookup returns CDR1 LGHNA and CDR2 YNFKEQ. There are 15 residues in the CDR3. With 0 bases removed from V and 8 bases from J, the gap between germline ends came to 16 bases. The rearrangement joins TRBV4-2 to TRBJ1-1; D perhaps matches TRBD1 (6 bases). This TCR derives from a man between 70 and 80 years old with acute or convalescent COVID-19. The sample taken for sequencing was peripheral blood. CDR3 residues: CASSQEPGTRQEAFF. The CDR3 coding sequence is TGTGCCAGCAGCCAAGAGCCCGGGACACGCCAAGAAGCTTTCTTT.